This T cell receptor beta chain was retrieved from a study of CD8 T cells in ankylosing spondylitis. Germline CDR1 and CDR2: MDHEN and SYDVKM. Trimming removed 4 bases from V and 4 bases from J; junction bases left unmatched: 4. This CDR3 region has 15 residues. A single record per CDR3 protein comes from TCRdb applying MiXCR to the 5' RACE reads. The data show approximately 140,000 distinct CDR3 sequences, around 9% seen once. Notes on this clonotype: Antigen: not known.

Notes on the study in general: There was reportedly significant enrichment of clones that were disease-linked in matched ankylosing spondylitis synovial fluid.

The TCR originated in a male donor with ankylosing spondylitis or in good health (not recorded which). The chain is built from TRBV28 and TRBJ2-4, with 10 bases lining up with TRBD2. The sample comprised blood, either unsorted or a sorted T cell fraction (not recorded which). The DNA of the CDR3 is TGTGCCAGCAGTTGGGCTAGCGGGAGTAAAAACATTCAGTACTTC. Amino acids: CASSWASGSKNIQYF.